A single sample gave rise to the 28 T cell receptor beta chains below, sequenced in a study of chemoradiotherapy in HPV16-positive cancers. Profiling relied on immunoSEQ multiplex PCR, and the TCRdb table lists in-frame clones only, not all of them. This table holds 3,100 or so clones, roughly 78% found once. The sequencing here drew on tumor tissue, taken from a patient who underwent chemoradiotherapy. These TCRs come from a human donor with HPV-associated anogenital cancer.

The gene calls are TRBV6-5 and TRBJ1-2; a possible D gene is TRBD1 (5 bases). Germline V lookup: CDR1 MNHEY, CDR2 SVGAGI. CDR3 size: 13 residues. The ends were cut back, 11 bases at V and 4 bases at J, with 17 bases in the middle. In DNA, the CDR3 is TGTGCCGCGGCTGGGGGAGCAGGCTATGGCTACACCTTC. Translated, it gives CAAAGGAGYGYTF.

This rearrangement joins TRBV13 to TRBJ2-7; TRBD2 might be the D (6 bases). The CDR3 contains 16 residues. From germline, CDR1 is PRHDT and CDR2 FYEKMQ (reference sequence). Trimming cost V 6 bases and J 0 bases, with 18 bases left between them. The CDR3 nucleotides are TGTGCCAGCAGAAAATGGGGGGACTCTGCCTCCTACGAGCAGTACTTC. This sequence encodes CASRKWGDSASYEQYF.

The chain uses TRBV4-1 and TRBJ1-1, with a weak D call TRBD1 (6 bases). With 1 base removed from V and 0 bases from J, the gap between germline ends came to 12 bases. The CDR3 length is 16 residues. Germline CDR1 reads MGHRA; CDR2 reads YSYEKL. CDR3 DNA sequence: TGCGCCAGCAGCCAAGCACGGGACAATATGAACACTGAAGCTTTCTTT. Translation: CASSQARDNMNTEAFF.

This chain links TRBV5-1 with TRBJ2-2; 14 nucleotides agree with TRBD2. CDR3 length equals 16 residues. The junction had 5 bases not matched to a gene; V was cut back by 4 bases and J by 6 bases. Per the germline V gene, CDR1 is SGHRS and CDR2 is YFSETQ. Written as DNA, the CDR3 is TGCGCCAGCAGCCCGGGACTAGCGGGAGCGGCCGGGGAGCTGTTTTTT. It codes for CASSPGLAGAAGELFF.

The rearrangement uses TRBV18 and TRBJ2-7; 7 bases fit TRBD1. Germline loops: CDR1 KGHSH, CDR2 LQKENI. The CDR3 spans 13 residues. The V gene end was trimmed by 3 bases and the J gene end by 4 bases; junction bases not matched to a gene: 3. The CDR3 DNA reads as TGTGCCAGCTCACCGGGACAGAATTACGAGCAGTACTTC. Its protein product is CASSPGQNYEQYF. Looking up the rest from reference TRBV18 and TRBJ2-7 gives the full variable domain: NAGVMQNPRHLVRRRGQEARLRCSPMKGHSHVYWYRQLPEEGLKFMVYLQKENIIDESGMPKERFSAEFPKEGPSILRIQQVVRGDSAAYFCASSPGQNYEQYFGPGTRLTVT.

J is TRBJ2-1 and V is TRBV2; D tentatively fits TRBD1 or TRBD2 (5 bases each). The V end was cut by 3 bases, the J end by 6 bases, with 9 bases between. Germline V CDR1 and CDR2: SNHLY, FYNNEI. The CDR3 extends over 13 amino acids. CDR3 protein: CASSDRAGNEQFF. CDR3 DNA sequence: TGTGCCAGCAGTGACAGGGCGGGCAATGAGCAGTTCTTC.

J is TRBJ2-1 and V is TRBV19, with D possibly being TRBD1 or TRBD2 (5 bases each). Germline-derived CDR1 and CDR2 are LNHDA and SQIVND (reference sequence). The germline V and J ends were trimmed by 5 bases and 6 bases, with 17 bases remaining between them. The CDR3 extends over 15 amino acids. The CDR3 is CASSSTPGPSNEQFF. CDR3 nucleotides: TGTGCCAGTAGTTCAACTCCGGGACCAAGCAATGAGCAGTTCTTC.

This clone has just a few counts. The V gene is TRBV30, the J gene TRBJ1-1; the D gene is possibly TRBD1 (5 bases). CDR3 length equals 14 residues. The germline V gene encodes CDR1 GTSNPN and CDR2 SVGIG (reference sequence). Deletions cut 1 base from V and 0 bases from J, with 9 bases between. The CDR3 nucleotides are TGTGCCTGGAGTGAAGACAGCGTGAACACTGAAGCTTTCTTT. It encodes CAWSEDSVNTEAFF.

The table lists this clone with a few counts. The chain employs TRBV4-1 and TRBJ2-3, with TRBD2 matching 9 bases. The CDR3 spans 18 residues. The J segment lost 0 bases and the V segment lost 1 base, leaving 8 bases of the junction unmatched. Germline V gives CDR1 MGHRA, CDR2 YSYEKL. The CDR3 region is CASSQGLASGGSTDTQYF. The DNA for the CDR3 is TGCGCCAGCAGCCAAGGATTAGCAAGCGGGGGGAGCACAGATACGCAGTATTTT.

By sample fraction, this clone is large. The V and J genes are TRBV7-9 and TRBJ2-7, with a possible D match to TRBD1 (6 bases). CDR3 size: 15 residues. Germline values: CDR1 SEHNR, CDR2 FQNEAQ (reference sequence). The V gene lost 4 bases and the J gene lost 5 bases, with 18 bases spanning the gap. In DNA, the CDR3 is TGTGCCAGCAGCTCAGGGGTGGGGGTTGAAGACGAGCAGTACTTC. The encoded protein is CASSSGVGVEDEQYF.

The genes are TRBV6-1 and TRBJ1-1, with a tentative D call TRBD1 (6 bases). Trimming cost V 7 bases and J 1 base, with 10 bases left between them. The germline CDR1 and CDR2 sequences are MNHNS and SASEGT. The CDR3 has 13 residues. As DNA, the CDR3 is TGTGCCAGCACTATACAGGGGAACACTGAAGCTTTCTTT. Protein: CASTIQGNTEAFF.

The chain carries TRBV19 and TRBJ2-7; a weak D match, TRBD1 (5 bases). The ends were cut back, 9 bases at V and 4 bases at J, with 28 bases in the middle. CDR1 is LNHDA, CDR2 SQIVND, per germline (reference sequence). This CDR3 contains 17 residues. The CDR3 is CARVQKGKGPETYEQYF. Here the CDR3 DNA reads TGTGCCAGGGTCCAAAAGGGGAAAGGGCCAGAGACTTACGAGCAGTACTTC.

The CDR3 region has the DNA TGTGCCAGCAGCTTAGGGATGGAGGCGAGCGCTTTCTTT. It is translated as CASSLGMEASAFF. This chain joins TRBV7-2 and TRBJ1-1, with D uncertain. The germline V gene encodes CDR1 SGHTA and CDR2 FQGNSA. The CDR3 contains 13 residues. V lost 1 base, J lost 11 bases, and 14 bases lay in between.

This CDR3 reads CSVYHRDRGHGYTF. In DNA, the CDR3 is TGCAGCGTTTATCACCGGGACAGGGGGCATGGCTACACCTTC. V usage is TRBV29-1 and J usage is TRBJ1-2, with 12 bases lining up with TRBD1. The V gene end was trimmed by 5 bases and the J gene end by 6 bases; junction bases not matched to a gene: 7. The CDR3 extends over 14 amino acids. CDR1 SQVTM and CDR2 ANQGSEA come from the germline V gene.

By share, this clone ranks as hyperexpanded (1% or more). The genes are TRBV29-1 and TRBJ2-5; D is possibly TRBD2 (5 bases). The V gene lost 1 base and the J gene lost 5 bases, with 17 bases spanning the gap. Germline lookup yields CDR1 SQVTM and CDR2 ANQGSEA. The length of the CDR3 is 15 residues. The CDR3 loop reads CSVEGGVGNGETQYF. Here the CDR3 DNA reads TGCAGCGTTGAAGGAGGTGTCGGGAATGGGGAGACCCAGTACTTC.

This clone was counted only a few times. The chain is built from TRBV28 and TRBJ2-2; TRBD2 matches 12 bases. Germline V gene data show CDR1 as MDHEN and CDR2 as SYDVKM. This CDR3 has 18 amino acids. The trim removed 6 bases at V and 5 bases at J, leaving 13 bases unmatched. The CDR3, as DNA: TGTGCCAGCAGCCCCCAGATCCTAGCGGGAGGGAGAACCGGGGAGCTGTTTTTT. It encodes CASSPQILAGGRTGELFF.

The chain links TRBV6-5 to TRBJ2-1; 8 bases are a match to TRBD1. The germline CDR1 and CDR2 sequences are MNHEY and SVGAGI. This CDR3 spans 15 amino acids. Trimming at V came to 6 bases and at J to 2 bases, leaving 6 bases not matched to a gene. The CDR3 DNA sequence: TGTGCCAGCAGCTTAGGGACAGGTCCCTACAATGAGCAGTTCTTC. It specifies CASSLGTGPYNEQFF.

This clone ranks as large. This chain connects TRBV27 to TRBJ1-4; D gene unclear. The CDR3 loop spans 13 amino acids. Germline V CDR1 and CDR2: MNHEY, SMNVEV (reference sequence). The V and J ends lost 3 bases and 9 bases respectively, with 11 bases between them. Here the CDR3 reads CASSFGEYKKLFF. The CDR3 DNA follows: TGTGCCAGCAGTTTCGGGGAATACAAAAAACTGTTTTTT. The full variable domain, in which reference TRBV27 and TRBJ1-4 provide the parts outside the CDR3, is EAQVTQNPRYLITVTGKKLTVTCSQNMNHEYMSWYRQDPGLGLRQIYYSMNVEVTDKGDVPEGYKVSRKEKRNFPLILESPSPNQTSLYFCASSFGEYKKLFFGSGTQLSVL.

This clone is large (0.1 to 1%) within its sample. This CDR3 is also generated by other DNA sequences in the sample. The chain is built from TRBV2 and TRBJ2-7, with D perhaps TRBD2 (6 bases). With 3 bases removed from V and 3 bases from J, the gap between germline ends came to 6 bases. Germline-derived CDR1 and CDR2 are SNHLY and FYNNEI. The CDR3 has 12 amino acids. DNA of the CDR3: TGTGCCAGCAGTGAGCGGGGCTACGAGCAGTACTTC. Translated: CASSERGYEQYF.

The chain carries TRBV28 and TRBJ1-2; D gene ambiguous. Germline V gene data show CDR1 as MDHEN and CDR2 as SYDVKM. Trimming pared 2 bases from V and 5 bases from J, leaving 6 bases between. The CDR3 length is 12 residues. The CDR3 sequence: CASSLPVYGYTF. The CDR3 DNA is TGTGCCAGCAGTTTACCGGTTTATGGCTACACCTTC.

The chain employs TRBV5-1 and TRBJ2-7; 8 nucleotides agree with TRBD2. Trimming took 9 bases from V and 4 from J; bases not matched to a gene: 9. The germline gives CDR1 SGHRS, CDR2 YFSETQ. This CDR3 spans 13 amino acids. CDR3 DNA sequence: TGCGCCACCACGGGGGGGAGGACATACGAGCAGTACTTC. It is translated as CATTGGRTYEQYF.

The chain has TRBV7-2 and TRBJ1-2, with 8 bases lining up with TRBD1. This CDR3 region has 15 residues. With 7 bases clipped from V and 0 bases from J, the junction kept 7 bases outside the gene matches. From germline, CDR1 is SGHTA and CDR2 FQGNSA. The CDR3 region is CASNAGTGSNYGYTF. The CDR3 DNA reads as TGTGCCAGCAACGCCGGGACAGGATCTAACTATGGCTACACCTTC.

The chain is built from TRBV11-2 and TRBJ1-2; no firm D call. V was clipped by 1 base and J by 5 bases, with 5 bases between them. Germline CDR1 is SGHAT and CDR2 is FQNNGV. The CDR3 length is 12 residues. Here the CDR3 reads CASSLGAYGYTF. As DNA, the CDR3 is TGTGCCAGCAGCTTAGGGGCTTATGGCTACACCTTC.

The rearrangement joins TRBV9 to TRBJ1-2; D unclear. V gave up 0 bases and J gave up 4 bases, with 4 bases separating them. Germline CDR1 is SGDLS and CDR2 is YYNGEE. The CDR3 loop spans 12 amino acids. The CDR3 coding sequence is TGTGCCAGCAGCGTAGCTAGCTATGGCTACACCTTC. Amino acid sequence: CASSVASYGYTF.

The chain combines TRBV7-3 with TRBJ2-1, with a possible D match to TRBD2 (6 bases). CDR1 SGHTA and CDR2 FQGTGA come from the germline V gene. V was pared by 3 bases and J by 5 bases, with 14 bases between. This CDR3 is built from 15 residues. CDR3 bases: TGTGCCAGCAGCTTTTGGCTAGCGCCCAACAATGAGCAGTTCTTC. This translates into CASSFWLAPNNEQFF.

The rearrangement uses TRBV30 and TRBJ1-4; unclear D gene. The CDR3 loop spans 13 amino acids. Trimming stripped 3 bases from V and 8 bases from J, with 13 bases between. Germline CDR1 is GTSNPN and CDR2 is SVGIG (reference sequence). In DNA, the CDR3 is TGTGCCTGGAGAGATCTGGGGAGGGAAAAACTGTTTTTT. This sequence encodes CAWRDLGREKLFF. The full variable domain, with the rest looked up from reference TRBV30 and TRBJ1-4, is SQTIHQWPATLVQPVGSPLSLECTVEGTSNPNLYWYRQAAGRGLQLLFYSVGIGQISSEVPQNLSASRPQDRQFILSSKKLLLSDSGFYLCAWRDLGREKLFFGSGTQLSVL.

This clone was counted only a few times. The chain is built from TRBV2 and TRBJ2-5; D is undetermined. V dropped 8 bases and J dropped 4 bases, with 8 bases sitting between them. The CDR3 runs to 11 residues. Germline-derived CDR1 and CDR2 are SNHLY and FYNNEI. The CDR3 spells CASAERETQYF. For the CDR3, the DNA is TGTGCCAGCGCGGAGAGAGAGACCCAGTACTTC. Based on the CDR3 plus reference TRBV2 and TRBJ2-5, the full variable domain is EPEVTQTPSHQVTQMGQEVILRCVPISNHLYFYWYRQILGQKVEFLVSFYNNEISEKSEIFDDQFSVERPDGSNFTLKIRSTKLEDSAMYFCASAERETQYFGPGTRLLVL.

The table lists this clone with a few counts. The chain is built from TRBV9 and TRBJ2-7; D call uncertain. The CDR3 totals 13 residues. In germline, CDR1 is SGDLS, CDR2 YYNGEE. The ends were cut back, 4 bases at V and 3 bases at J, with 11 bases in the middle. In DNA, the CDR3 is TGTGCCAGCAGCCCGAGTAGCATCTACGAGCAGTACTTC. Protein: CASSPSSIYEQYF.